The 26 T cell receptor beta chains below all came from one sample that was sequenced in a study of blood T cell repertoires in COVID-19. Using immunoSEQ multiplex PCR, the repertoire was profiled, and TCRdb retains in-frame clones only, with some absent. Of 95,000 to 150,000 clones listed, 85% are singletons. Sequences were obtained from peripheral blood. These receptors were collected from a man older than 75 with active or convalescent COVID-19.

The chain combines TRBV4-3 with TRBJ2-7, with a tentative D call TRBD2 (5 bases). V was trimmed by 4 bases and J by 3 bases, leaving 16 bases between them. The CDR3 totals 15 residues. From germline, CDR1 is LGHNA and CDR2 YSLEER. In nucleotides, the CDR3 is TGCGCCAGCAGCCTGCGTAAGGGCGGGTTCTACGAGCAGTACTTC. It codes for CASSLRKGGFYEQYF.

J is TRBJ2-2 and V is TRBV28; weak D call: TRBD1 (5 bases). This CDR3 is built from 16 residues. CDR1 and CDR2 (germline): MDHEN, SYDVKM. With 6 bases removed from V and 0 bases from J, the gap between germline ends came to 14 bases. The CDR3 DNA reads as TGTGCCAGCAGACCGCCAGGGCCCTCGAACACCGGGGAGCTGTTTTTT. Translated, it gives CASRPPGPSNTGELFF.

This clone has more than one count but fewer than ten. The V call is TRBV11-2, the J call TRBJ2-5; D possibly corresponds to TRBD2 (6 bases). Trimming took off 5 bases at V and 2 bases at J, with 12 bases between the two ends. This CDR3 has 14 residues. Germline assignment: CDR1 SGHAT and CDR2 FQNNGV. CDR3 bases: TGTGCCAGCAGCCCCCTGACTAGACAAGAGACCCAGTACTTC. This sequence encodes CASSPLTRQETQYF.

The chain has TRBV2 and TRBJ2-7, with 12 bases lining up with TRBD2. There are 14 residues in the CDR3. Germline CDR1 is SNHLY and CDR2 is FYNNEI. V lost 6 bases, J lost 7 bases, and 7 bases stayed unmatched. In DNA, the CDR3 is TGTGCCAGCAGGACTAGCGGGGGCTTTTTGGAGCAGTACTTC. Translated: CASRTSGGFLEQYF.

V and J are TRBV19 and TRBJ1-2; D is perhaps TRBD1 (6 bases). CDR3 length: 14 amino acids. The ends were cut back, 1 base at V and 6 bases at J, with 12 bases in the middle. From germline, CDR1 is LNHDA and CDR2 SQIVND (reference sequence). The CDR3 is CASSIVGTGHGYTF. CDR3 bases: TGTGCCAGTAGTATAGTGGGTACAGGGCATGGCTACACCTTC. Variable domain in full (rest from reference TRBV19 and TRBJ1-2): DGGITQSPKYLFRKEGQNVTLSCEQNLNHDAMYWYRQDPGQGLRLIYYSQIVNDFQKGDIAEGYSVSREKKESFPLTVTSAQKNPTAFYLCASSIVGTGHGYTFGSGTRLTVV.

This chain links TRBV20-1 with TRBJ2-3; D is uncertain. CDR1 DFQATT and CDR2 SNEGSKA come from the germline V gene (reference sequence). There are 11 residues in the CDR3. The V and J ends lost 5 bases and 2 bases respectively, with 5 bases between them. The CDR3 DNA reads TGCAGTGCTCCTTACACAGATACGCAGTATTTT. The encoded protein is CSAPYTDTQYF.

The rearrangement uses TRBV19 and TRBJ2-1, with TRBD1 identical over 7 bases. The germline CDR1 and CDR2 sequences are LNHDA and SQIVND (reference sequence). Losses at the gene ends were 6 bases for V and 6 bases for J; bases not matched to a gene: 11. The CDR3 sequence is 15 residues long. The CDR3 sequence is CASSRDREVGNEQFF. CDR3 in DNA: TGTGCCAGTAGCAGAGACAGGGAAGTTGGCAATGAGCAGTTCTTC. Looking up the rest from reference TRBV19 and TRBJ2-1 gives the full variable domain: DGGITQSPKYLFRKEGQNVTLSCEQNLNHDAMYWYRQDPGQGLRLIYYSQIVNDFQKGDIAEGYSVSREKKESFPLTVTSAQKNPTAFYLCASSRDREVGNEQFFGPGTRLTVL.

This sequence joins TRBV9 and TRBJ2-6; 11 nucleotides agree with TRBD1. The trim removed 4 bases at V and 2 bases at J, leaving 5 bases unmatched. The CDR3 length is 17 residues. Germline V gene sequence: CDR1 SGDLS, CDR2 YYNGEE. The CDR3 DNA is TGTGCCAGCAGCCCGGACAGGGGGCTAACTGGGGCCAACGTCCTGACTTTC. Residues: CASSPDRGLTGANVLTF.

The chain combines TRBV14 with TRBJ2-1; 9 positions agree with TRBD1. V lost 2 bases, J lost 4 bases, and 3 bases stayed unmatched. CDR3 length: 15 amino acids. The V gene's germline CDR1 is SGHDN and CDR2 FVKESK. The CDR3 reads CASSQFDRGYNEQFF. As DNA, the CDR3 is TGTGCCAGCAGCCAATTTGACAGGGGGTACAATGAGCAGTTCTTC.

The chain carries TRBV27 and TRBJ1-1, with D unclear. CDR1 MNHEY and CDR2 SMNVEV come from the germline V gene (reference sequence). This CDR3 has 13 residues. Deletions cut 2 bases from V and 5 bases from J, with 9 bases between. Here the CDR3 DNA reads TGTGCCAGCAGTTTACGGGCGGGGACTGAAGCTTTCTTT. Residues: CASSLRAGTEAFF.

The chain employs TRBV3-1 (or the pseudogene TRBV3-2) and TRBJ2-1; TRBD2 agrees at 15 bases. The CDR3 loop spans 16 amino acids. Looked up from germline, CDR1 is LGHDT and CDR2 is YNNKEL (reference sequence). Trimming took 4 bases from V and 5 from J; bases not matched to a gene: 3. CDR3 amino acids: CASSPGLAGGHNEQFF. The CDR3 region has the DNA TGTGCCAGCAGCCCGGGACTAGCGGGAGGCCACAATGAGCAGTTCTTC.

This chain uses TRBV6-2 or TRBV6-3 with TRBJ2-1; 8 positions agree with TRBD2. The CDR3 spans 15 residues. V lost 6 bases and J lost 6; bases outside the gene matches: 10. Germline assignment: CDR1 MNHEY and CDR2 SVGEGT. CDR3 region: CASSRSGSGGNEQFF. CDR3 nucleotides: TGTGCCAGCAGCCGAAGCGGGAGCGGTGGCAATGAGCAGTTCTTC.

The V and J genes are TRBV6-4 and TRBJ1-1; TRBD1 aligns across 9 bases. The CDR3 consists of 14 residues. V was pared by 6 bases and J by 4 bases, with 6 bases of the junction left unmatched. Germline V lookup: CDR1 MRHNA, CDR2 SNTAGT. In DNA form, the CDR3 reads TGTGCCAGCAGGGCACAGGGGGCGACCACTGAAGCTTTCTTT. This sequence encodes CASRAQGATTEAFF.

The chain joins TRBV21-1 to TRBJ2-4; the DNA was not used to check the table's D call, TRBD1. TRBV21-1 is a documented pseudogene. The CDR3 has 14 residues. In DNA form, the CDR3 reads TGTGCCAGCAGCACGTCCAGGGCCAAAAACATTCAGTACTTC. This gives the protein CASSTSRAKNIQYF.

This clone was seen at least ten times. V gene TRBV30 combines with J gene TRBJ1-3; the D gene is possibly TRBD1 (5 bases). CDR3 length equals 16 residues. The V gene's germline CDR1 is GTSNPN and CDR2 SVGIG (reference sequence). The V end lost 3 bases, the J end lost 0 bases, and 15 bases lay between the germline ends. CDR3 in amino acids: CAWRPTAWSSGNTIYF. CDR3 DNA: TGTGCCTGGAGACCGACAGCGTGGAGCTCTGGAAACACCATATATTTT. The full variable domain, in which reference TRBV30 and TRBJ1-3 provide the parts outside the CDR3, is SQTIHQWPATLVQPVGSPLSLECTVEGTSNPNLYWYRQAAGRGLQLLFYSVGIGQISSEVPQNLSASRPQDRQFILSSKKLLLSDSGFYLCAWRPTAWSSGNTIYFGEGSWLTVV.

This rearrangement joins TRBV3-1 (or the pseudogene TRBV3-2) to TRBJ2-7; 7 bases agree with TRBD2. Trimming removed 4 bases from V and 6 bases from J; junction bases left unmatched: 6. There are 13 residues in the CDR3. Germline assignment: CDR1 LGHDT and CDR2 YNNKEL (reference sequence). The CDR3 spells CASSLGLDGEQYF. The CDR3 nucleotides read TGTGCCAGCAGCCTAGGACTAGACGGCGAGCAGTACTTC.

This chain links TRBV27 with TRBJ2-3, with 9 nucleotides matching TRBD2. Germline V gives CDR1 MNHEY, CDR2 SMNVEV (reference sequence). CDR3 size: 14 residues. Trimming took 3 bases from V and 6 from J; bases not matched to a gene: 4. CDR3 residues: CASSFLAGMDTQYF. CDR3 nucleotide sequence: TGTGCCAGCAGTTTCCTAGCGGGAATGGATACGCAGTATTTT.

This sequence joins TRBV20-1 and TRBJ1-2; D is unresolved. Trimming cost V 3 bases and J 4 bases, with 15 bases left between them. Germline lookup yields CDR1 DFQATT and CDR2 SNEGSKA (reference sequence). This CDR3 contains 14 residues. The chain's CDR3 is CSASLREYGYGYTF. CDR3 DNA sequence: TGCAGTGCTAGTCTAAGGGAGTACGGCTATGGCTACACCTTC.

The table lists this clone with a count of one. V usage is TRBV7-3 and J usage is TRBJ2-3; 12 positions agree with TRBD2. CDR1 is SGHTA and CDR2 is FQGTGA in the germline V gene. The CDR3 is 15 residues long. V dropped 5 bases and J dropped 9; count of bases not matched to a gene: 9. The CDR3 region is CASSPLAGGPGTQYF. The CDR3 region has the DNA TGTGCCAGCAGCCCTCTAGCGGGAGGGCCTGGGACGCAGTATTTT.

Here the CDR3 DNA reads TGTGCCAGCAGTTACGCGACAGGGAATGGCTACACCTTC. It encodes CASSYATGNGYTF. V is TRBV6-2 or TRBV6-3 and J is TRBJ1-2; 7 bases are a match to TRBD1. V was clipped by 2 bases and J by 6 bases; unmatched bases: 3. Looked up from germline, CDR1 is MNHEY and CDR2 is SVGEGT. The CDR3 sequence is 13 residues long.

V gene TRBV27 combines with J gene TRBJ1-4; D might be TRBD1 (6 bases). Germline lookup yields CDR1 MNHEY and CDR2 SMNVEV (reference sequence). Deletions cut 7 bases from V and 6 bases from J, with 15 bases between. The CDR3 covers 14 residues. The chain's CDR3 is CASKTGGGDEKLFF. CDR3 in DNA: TGTGCCAGCAAGACCGGGGGGGGCGATGAAAAACTGTTTTTT.

This chain connects TRBV6-5 to TRBJ1-1; 7 positions match TRBD1. This CDR3 is built from 14 residues. Trimming cost V 7 bases and J 5 bases; bases outside gene matches: 10. The V gene's germline CDR1 is MNHEY and CDR2 SVGAGI. The CDR3 nucleotides are TGTGCCAGCACCTCTAGGGACAGTGTAACTGAAGCTTTCTTT. It specifies CASTSRDSVTEAFF.

A word on this clone: Other DNA sequences in this specimen translate into the identical CDR3. The J gene is TRBJ2-7, the V gene TRBV7-2; 9 positions match TRBD1. Losses at the gene ends were 3 bases for V and 2 bases for J; bases not matched to a gene: 2. The CDR3 is 14 residues long. The germline V gene encodes CDR1 SGHTA and CDR2 FQGNSA. The CDR3 loop is CASSLGQGTYEQYF. CDR3 nucleotides: TGTGCCAGCAGCTTGGGACAGGGTACCTACGAGCAGTACTTC.

The gene calls are TRBV6-5 and TRBJ1-5; D is possibly TRBD1 (6 bases). With 6 bases removed from V and 3 bases from J, the gap between germline ends came to 9 bases. The germline V gene has CDR1 MNHEY and CDR2 SVGAGI. The CDR3 is 13 residues long. The CDR3 here is CASRDSPNQPQHF. For the CDR3, the DNA is TGTGCCAGCAGGGACAGTCCCAATCAGCCCCAGCATTTT.

The chain employs TRBV12-3 or TRBV12-4 and TRBJ2-3, with TRBD2 identical over 8 bases. The CDR3 consists of 12 residues. The V gene end was trimmed by 5 bases and the J gene end by 8 bases; junction bases not matched to a gene: 3. CDR3 sequence reads: CASSKAGGTQYF. The CDR3 nucleotides read TGTGCCAGCAGTAAGGCGGGAGGTACGCAGTATTTT.

The V gene is TRBV19, the J gene TRBJ2-7, with 9 bases that match TRBD1. The trim removed 7 bases at V and 1 base at J, leaving 11 bases unmatched. CDR1 and CDR2 (germline): LNHDA, SQIVND (reference sequence). CDR3 size: 16 residues. The CDR3 DNA is TGTGCCAGTACCCCGGAGGGGACAGGGAAGTCCTACGAGCAGTACTTC. It is translated as CASTPEGTGKSYEQYF. Supplemented by reference TRBV19 and TRBJ2-7, the full variable domain reads DGGITQSPKYLFRKEGQNVTLSCEQNLNHDAMYWYRQDPGQGLRLIYYSQIVNDFQKGDIAEGYSVSREKKESFPLTVTSAQKNPTAFYLCASTPEGTGKSYEQYFGPGTRLTVT.